Included here is one TCR beta chain sequence, with context. Its cognate antigen is unknown. Trimming left V 1 base short and J 2 bases short, with 9 bases between. The CDR3 spans 14 residues. Per germline, CDR1 GTSNPN and CDR2 SVGIG (reference sequence). The data were taken from a study of neoadjuvant anti-PD-1 for oral cavity cancer. TCRdb keeps only in-frame clones here, not all; method: immunoSEQ multiplex PCR. Seen here are some 12,000 clones, roughly 60% observed once, and the top ten hold approximately 6.2%. Findings and limits, study-wide: Expansion of preexisting intratumoral clones was suggested to aid response.

Sequencing was performed on tumor tissue, taken before nivolumab (anti-PD-1) treatment. The chain couples TRBV30 to TRBJ1-5; the D is unclear. The sequence came from a person aged 35 to 85 with oral cavity squamous cell carcinoma. The donor label of this sample is uncertain. As DNA, the CDR3 is TGTGCCTGGAGTGACGCGAACCGCAATCAGCCCCAGCATTTT. Translation gives CAWSDANRNQPQHF. Together with reference TRBV30 and TRBJ1-5, the CDR3 gives the full variable domain: SQTIHQWPATLVQPVGSPLSLECTVEGTSNPNLYWYRQAAGRGLQLLFYSVGIGQISSEVPQNLSASRPQDRQFILSSKKLLLSDSGFYLCAWSDANRNQPQHFGDGTRLSIL.